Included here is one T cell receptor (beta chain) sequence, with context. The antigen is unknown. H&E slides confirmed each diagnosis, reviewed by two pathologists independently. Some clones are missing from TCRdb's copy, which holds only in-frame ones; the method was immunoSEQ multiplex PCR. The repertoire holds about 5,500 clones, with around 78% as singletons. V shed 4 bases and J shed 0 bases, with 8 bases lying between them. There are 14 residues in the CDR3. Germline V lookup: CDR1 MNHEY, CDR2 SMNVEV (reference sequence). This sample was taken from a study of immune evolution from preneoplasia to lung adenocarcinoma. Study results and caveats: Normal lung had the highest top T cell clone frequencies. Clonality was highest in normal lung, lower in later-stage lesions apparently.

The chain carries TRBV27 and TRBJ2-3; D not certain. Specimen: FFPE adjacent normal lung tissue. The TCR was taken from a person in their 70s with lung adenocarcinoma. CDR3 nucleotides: TGTGCCAGCAGTTCCAAAAAAAGCACAGATACGCAGTATTTT. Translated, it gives CASSSKKSTDTQYF.